One and the same sample provided the 9 T cell receptor beta chains below, sequenced in a study of spatial heterogeneity in lung cancer. Time point reported: sample taken at primary tumor resection. Which antigens these TCRs recognize remains unknown. Study-level findings and limits: Mutation tallies in tumors tracked expanded intratumoral alpha and beta TCR counts.

TCRdb re-analysed the 5' RACE reads in MiXCR, keeping a single row per CDR3 protein. The profile shows 25,000 to 30,000 distinct CDR3 sequences, 7.1% of them singletons. This material consisted of lung tumor tissue, taken at surgery. The receptors come from a male donor with early-stage non-small cell lung cancer.

The table lists this clonotype with many counts. V gene TRBV28 combines with J gene TRBJ1-5; D remains unclear. Trimming left V 2 bases short and J 4 bases short, with 9 bases between. The CDR3 is 14 residues long. CDR1 is MDHEN and CDR2 is SYDVKM in the germline V gene. The CDR3 bases are TGTGCCAGCAGTTTAACGCGGAGGAATCAGCCCCAGCATTTT. It encodes CASSLTRRNQPQHF.

This clonotype was seen a handful of times. The J gene is TRBJ1-1, the V gene TRBV29-1; tentative D call: TRBD1 (6 bases). Germline CDR1 SQVTM, CDR2 ANQGSEA. V shed 8 bases and J shed 0 bases, with 16 bases lying between them. The CDR3 has 14 amino acids. CDR3 DNA: TGCAGCATTCCCCGGGGGGGCCTGAACACTGAAGCTTTCTTT. It specifies CSIPRGGLNTEAFF.

This clonotype was found many times. In nucleotides, the CDR3 is TGTGCCAGCAGCCTAATCCACCAGGGTACTGAAGCTTTCTTT. It translates to CASSLIHQGTEAFF. The rearrangement joins TRBV12-3 or TRBV12-4 to TRBJ1-1, with a weak D call TRBD1 (5 bases). The CDR3 contains 14 residues. Trimming shortened V by 6 bases and J by 5 bases, and 16 bases separated the two germline ends.

In this sample, this clonotype turned up many times. The CDR3 here is CASSLQVALRGEKLFF. As DNA, the CDR3 is TGTGCCAGCTCGCTGCAGGTCGCACTCCGGGGTGAAAAACTGTTTTTT. This chain uses TRBV18 with TRBJ1-4, with D unclear. Germline V lookup: CDR1 KGHSH, CDR2 LQKENI. V was cut by 6 bases and J by 7 bases, with 21 bases left in between. The CDR3 is 16 amino acids.

This clonotype was counted a few times. The chain recombines TRBV19 with TRBJ2-7; D may match TRBD1 or TRBD2 (5 bases each). The CDR3 sequence is 13 residues long. CDR1 LNHDA and CDR2 SQIVND come from the germline V gene (reference sequence). V was clipped by 8 bases and J by 9 bases, with 20 bases between them. CDR3: CASAPGTDFAQYF. Here the CDR3 DNA reads TGTGCCAGTGCCCCCGGGACCGACTTTGCGCAGTACTTC.

This clonotype was found a few times. The rearrangement links TRBV6-2 or TRBV6-3 to TRBJ2-5, with TRBD2 matching 7 bases. The V gene's germline CDR1 is MNHEY and CDR2 SVGEGT. Losses at the gene ends were 4 bases for V and 0 bases for J; bases not matched to a gene: 2. The CDR3 spans 14 residues. The CDR3 region is CASSSSGDQETQYF. The CDR3 nucleotides read TGTGCCAGCAGTTCCAGCGGGGACCAAGAGACCCAGTACTTC.

This clonotype has ten or more counts. The chain joins TRBV6-2 or TRBV6-3 to TRBJ2-2, with D uncertain. There are 12 residues in the CDR3. Germline V gene lookup returns CDR1 MNHEY and CDR2 SVGEGT. Trimming took 3 bases from V and 8 from J, leaving 7 bases between them. CDR3 residues: CASSYRSGELFF. The CDR3 nucleotides read TGTGCCAGCAGTTATCGGTCGGGGGAGCTGTTTTTT.

This clonotype occurred a few times. The chain employs TRBV27 and TRBJ1-6; the match to TRBD1 covers 9 bases. The germline V gene encodes CDR1 MNHEY and CDR2 SMNVEV (reference sequence). The V segment lost 0 bases and the J segment 6 bases; nucleotides outside the gene matches: 3. The CDR3 runs to 16 residues. The CDR3 here is CASSLSGQGVNSPLHF. As DNA, the CDR3 is TGTGCCAGCAGTTTATCGGGACAGGGAGTTAATTCACCCCTCCACTTT.

This clonotype showed up just a few times. The genes are TRBV4-1 and TRBJ2-7; 8 bases are shared with TRBD1. V was clipped by 1 base and J by 4 bases; unmatched bases: 6. Germline V gene sequence: CDR1 MGHRA, CDR2 YSYEKL. The CDR3 length is 15 residues. CDR3 sequence: CASSQGWDRIYEQYF. CDR3 in DNA: TGCGCCAGCAGCCAAGGTTGGGACAGGATATACGAGCAGTACTTC.